The present TCR beta chain was sequenced within a study of CD8+ T cells in alopecia areata. V lost 6 bases to trimming and J lost 0 bases, with 15 bases between them. This CDR3 has 15 residues. The germline gives CDR1 SQVTM, CDR2 ANQGSEA. Sequencing relied on a cDNA template that was reverse transcribed from extracted RNA. The assay was immunoSEQ multiplex PCR, and TCRdb's table has in-frame clones only and misses some. The sample has 140,000 to 150,000 clones; less than 65% are singletons. This receptor was identified in a human donor in good health. V usage is TRBV29-1 and J usage is TRBJ2-4; no clear D. Sequenced input: CD8+ T cells sorted from blood. This chain's CDR3 is CSVLGRKEAKNIQYF. CDR3 DNA: TGCAGCGTACTTGGACGGAAGGAAGCCAAAAACATTCAGTACTTC.